This note documents a single TCR beta chain sequence. Its target is not known. This entry comes from a study of CD8 T cells in ankylosing spondylitis. Study-level results: What appeared characteristic of ankylosing spondylitis blood was a TCR beta motif of fewer than ten highly homologous variants. There was reportedly significant enrichment of clones that were disease-linked in matched ankylosing spondylitis synovial fluid.

Trimming took 5 bases from V and 9 from J; bases not matched to a gene: 15. CDR1 is SGHTA, CDR2 FQGTGA, per germline. This CDR3 spans 17 amino acids. MiXCR was run by TCRdb on the 5' RACE reads, yielding one entry per CDR3 protein. The sample includes roughly 490,000 distinct CDR3 sequences, 5.3% of them seen just once. This sequence joins TRBV7-3 and TRBJ2-1; TRBD2 matches at 11 bases. The origin of this receptor is a male donor with ankylosing spondylitis. Sequencing input: blood, either unsorted or a sorted T cell fraction (not recorded which). The CDR3 coding sequence is TGTGCCAGCAGCCCCGCAGCAATAGCGGGGGGGCCTGTTGAGCAGTTCTTC. Translation: CASSPAAIAGGPVEQFF.